This T cell receptor (beta chain) was recovered during a study of T cells in Graves' hyperthyroidism and ophthalmopathy. Trimming left V 4 bases short and J 3 bases short, with 6 bases between. Germline V gene sequence: CDR1 SGHNT, CDR2 YENEEA. CDR3 length equals 12 residues. This clonotype was counted at least ten times. Investigators excluded patients with uncontrolled infection, other autoimmune disease, pregnancy or lactation. RNA transcripts yielded amplified TCR beta CDR3 regions. The HTBI primer set was used in a first-round RT-PCR of the TCR CDR3. TCRdb reanalysed the multiplex PCR reads using MiXCR and keeps one entry per CDR3 protein. The sample includes about 250,000 distinct CDR3 sequences, about 20% of them seen just once.

The source of this sequence is a man aged 25 to 40 with Graves' ophthalmopathy. Specimen: blood. This rearrangement joins TRBV11-3 to TRBJ1-1; no firm D call. In DNA form, the CDR3 reads TGTGCCAGCAGCTCAATGGACACTGAAGCTTTCTTT. Its protein product is CASSSMDTEAFF. The full variable domain, with the rest looked up from reference TRBV11-3 and TRBJ1-1, is EAGVVQSPRYKIIEKKQPVAFWCNPISGHNTLYWYLQNLGQGPELLIRYENEEAVDDSQLPKDRFSAERLKGVDSTLKIQPAELGDSAVYLCASSSMDTEAFFGQGTRLTVV.